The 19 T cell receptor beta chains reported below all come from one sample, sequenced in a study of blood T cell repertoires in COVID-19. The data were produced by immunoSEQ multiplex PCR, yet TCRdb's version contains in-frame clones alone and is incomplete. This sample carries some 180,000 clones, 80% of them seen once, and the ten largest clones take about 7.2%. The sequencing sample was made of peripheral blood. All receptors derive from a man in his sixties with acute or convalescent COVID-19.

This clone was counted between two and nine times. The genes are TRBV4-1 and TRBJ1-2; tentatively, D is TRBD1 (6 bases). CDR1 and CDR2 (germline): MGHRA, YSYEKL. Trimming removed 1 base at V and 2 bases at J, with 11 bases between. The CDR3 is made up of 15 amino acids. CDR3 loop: CASSQAGQPNYGYTF. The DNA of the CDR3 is TGCGCCAGCAGCCAAGCAGGACAGCCGAACTATGGCTACACCTTC.

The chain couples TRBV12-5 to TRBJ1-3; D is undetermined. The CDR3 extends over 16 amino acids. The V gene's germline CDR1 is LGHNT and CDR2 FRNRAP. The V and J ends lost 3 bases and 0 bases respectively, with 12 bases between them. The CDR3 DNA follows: TGTGCTAGTGGTTTCCTAGTGAGTAACTCTGGAAACACCATATATTTT. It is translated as CASGFLVSNSGNTIYF. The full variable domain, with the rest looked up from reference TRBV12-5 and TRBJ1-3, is DARVTQTPRHKVTEMGQEVTMRCQPILGHNTVFWYRQTMMQGLELLAYFRNRAPLDDSGMPKDRFSAEMPDATLATLKIQPSEPRDSAVYFCASGFLVSNSGNTIYFGEGSWLTVV.

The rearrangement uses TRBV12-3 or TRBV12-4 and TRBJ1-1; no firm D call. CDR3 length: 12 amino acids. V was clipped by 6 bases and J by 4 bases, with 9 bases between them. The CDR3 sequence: CASSPGFTEAFF. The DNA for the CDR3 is TGTGCCAGCAGCCCAGGCTTCACTGAAGCTTTCTTT.

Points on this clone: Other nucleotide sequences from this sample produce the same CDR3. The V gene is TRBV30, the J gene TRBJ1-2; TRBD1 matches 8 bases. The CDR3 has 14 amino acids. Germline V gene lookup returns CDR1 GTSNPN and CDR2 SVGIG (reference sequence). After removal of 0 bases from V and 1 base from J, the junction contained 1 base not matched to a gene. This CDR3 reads CAWSVTGGNYGYTF. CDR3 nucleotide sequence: TGTGCCTGGAGTGTCACAGGGGGTAACTATGGCTACACCTTC.

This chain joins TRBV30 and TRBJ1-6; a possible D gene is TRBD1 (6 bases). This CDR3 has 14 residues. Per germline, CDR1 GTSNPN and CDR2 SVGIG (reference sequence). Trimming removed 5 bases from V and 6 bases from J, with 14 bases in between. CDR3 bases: TGTGCCTGGGGGGAACAGGGATCTAATTCACCCCTCCACTTT. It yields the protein CAWGEQGSNSPLHF.

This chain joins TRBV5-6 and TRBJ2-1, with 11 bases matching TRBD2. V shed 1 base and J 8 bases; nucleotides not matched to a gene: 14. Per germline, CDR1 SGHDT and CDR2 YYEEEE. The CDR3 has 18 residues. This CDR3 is CASSLTEYTSGSWDEQFF. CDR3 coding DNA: TGTGCCAGCAGCTTGACAGAGTATACTAGCGGGAGTTGGGATGAGCAGTTCTTC.

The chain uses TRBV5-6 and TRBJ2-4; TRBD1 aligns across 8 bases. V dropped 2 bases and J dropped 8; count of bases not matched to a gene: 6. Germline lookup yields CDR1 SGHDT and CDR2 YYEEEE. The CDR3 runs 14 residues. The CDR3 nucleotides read TGTGCCAGCAGCTTTCGACAGGGGTCCTACATTCAGTACTTC. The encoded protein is CASSFRQGSYIQYF.

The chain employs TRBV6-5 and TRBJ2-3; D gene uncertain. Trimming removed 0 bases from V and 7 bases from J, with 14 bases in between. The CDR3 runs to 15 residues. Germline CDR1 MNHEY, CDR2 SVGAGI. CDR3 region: CASSYSANSGYTQYF. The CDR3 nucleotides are TGTGCCAGCAGTTACTCCGCCAACTCAGGCTATACGCAGTATTTT.

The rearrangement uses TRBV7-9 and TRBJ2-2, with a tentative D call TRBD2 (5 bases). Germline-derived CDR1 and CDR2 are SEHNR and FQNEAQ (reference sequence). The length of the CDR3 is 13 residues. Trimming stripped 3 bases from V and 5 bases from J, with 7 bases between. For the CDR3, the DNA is TGTGCCAGCAGCTTTCGGAGGACCGGGGAGCTGTTTTTT. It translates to CASSFRRTGELFF.

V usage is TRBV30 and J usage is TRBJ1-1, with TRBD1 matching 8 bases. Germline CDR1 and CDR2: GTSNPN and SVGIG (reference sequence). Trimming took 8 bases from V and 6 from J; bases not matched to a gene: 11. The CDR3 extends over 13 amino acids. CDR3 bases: TGTGCCCTGGCCCGGGACAGGAGAGCTGAAGCTTTCTTT. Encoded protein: CALARDRRAEAFF.

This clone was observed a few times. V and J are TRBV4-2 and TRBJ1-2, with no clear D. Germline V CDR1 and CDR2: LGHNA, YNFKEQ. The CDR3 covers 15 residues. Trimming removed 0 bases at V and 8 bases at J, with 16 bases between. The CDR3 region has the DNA TGTGCCAGCAGCCAAGATCGGGTCCCCCGGAAGGGCTACACCTTC. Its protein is CASSQDRVPRKGYTF.

As DNA, the CDR3 is TGTGCCAGCAGCCACAGGGGAGTCTACGAGCAGTACTTC. Translating it yields CASSHRGVYEQYF. The chain couples TRBV6-5 to TRBJ2-7, with 7 bases aligning to TRBD1. The CDR3 sequence is 13 residues long. The V segment lost 6 bases and the J segment 3 bases; nucleotides outside the gene matches: 5. Germline loops: CDR1 MNHEY, CDR2 SVGAGI.

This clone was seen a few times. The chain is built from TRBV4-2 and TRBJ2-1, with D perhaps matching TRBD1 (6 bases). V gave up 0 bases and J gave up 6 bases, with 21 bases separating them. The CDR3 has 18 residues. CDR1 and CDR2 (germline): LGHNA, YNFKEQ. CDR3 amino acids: CASSQDRDGHRETNEQFF. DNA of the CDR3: TGTGCCAGCAGCCAAGATCGGGATGGGCACAGGGAGACCAATGAGCAGTTCTTC.

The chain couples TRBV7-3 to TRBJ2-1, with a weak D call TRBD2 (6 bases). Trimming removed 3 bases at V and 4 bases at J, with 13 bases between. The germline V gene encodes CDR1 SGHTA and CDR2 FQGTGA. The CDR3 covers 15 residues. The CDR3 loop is CASSFGLARYNEQFF. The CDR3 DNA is TGTGCCAGCAGCTTCGGCCTAGCGAGGTACAATGAGCAGTTCTTC.

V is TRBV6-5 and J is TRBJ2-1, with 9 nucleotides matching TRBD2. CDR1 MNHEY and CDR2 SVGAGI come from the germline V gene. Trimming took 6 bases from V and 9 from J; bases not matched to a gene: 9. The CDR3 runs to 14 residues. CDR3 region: CASREGLAVGEQFF. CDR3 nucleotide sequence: TGTGCCAGCAGGGAGGGACTAGCTGTAGGTGAGCAGTTCTTC.

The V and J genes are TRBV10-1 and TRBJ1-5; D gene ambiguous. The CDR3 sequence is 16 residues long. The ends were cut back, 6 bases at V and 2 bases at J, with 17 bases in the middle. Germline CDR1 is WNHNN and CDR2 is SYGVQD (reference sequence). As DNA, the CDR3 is TGCGCCAGCAGCGACCCGTACCTCGAGGGCAATCAGCCCCAGCATTTT. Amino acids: CASSDPYLEGNQPQHF.

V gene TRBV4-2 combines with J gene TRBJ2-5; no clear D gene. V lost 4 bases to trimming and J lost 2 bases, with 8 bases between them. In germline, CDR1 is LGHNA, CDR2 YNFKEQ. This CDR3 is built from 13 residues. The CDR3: CASSPREQETQYF. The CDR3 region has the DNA TGTGCCAGCAGCCCAAGAGAACAAGAGACCCAGTACTTC.

This chain's CDR3 is CASSLGGLANTGELFF. CDR3 bases: TGTGCCAGCAGCTTAGGGGGGCTAGCTAACACCGGGGAGCTGTTTTTT. The chain carries TRBV7-9 and TRBJ2-2; weak D call: TRBD1 (6 bases). Germline CDR1 and CDR2: SEHNR and FQNEAQ (reference sequence). V was shortened by 1 base and J by 2 bases, with 11 bases between the two germline ends. The CDR3 runs 16 residues.

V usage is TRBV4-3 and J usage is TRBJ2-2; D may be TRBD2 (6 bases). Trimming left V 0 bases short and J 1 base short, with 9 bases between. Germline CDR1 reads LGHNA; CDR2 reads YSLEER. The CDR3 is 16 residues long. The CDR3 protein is CASSQEAGRNTGELFF. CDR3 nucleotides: TGCGCCAGCAGCCAAGAGGCGGGGAGGAACACCGGGGAGCTGTTTTTT.